One sample yielded the 13 T cell receptor beta chains listed below, sequenced in a study of cytomegalovirus exposure and HLA in healthy donors. The primer mix had 60 Vbeta and 13 Jbeta primers. Profiled with immunoSEQ multiplex PCR; TCRdb holds only in-frame clones, not every one. The table records about 190,000 clones, about 70% of them present only once. The material sequenced was PBMCs. The receptors here all came from a woman in her 30s in good health and CMV-seronegative.

The rearrangement uses TRBV21-1 and TRBJ2-7; TRBD1, the table's D call, was not compared with the DNA. TRBV21-1 is marked as a pseudogene. The CDR3 runs 14 residues. The CDR3, as DNA: TGTGCCAGCAGCAAAGGTGTTAGAGGGGGCGAGCAGTACTTC. The encoded protein is CASSKGVRGGEQYF.

V and J are TRBV5-1 and TRBJ1-1; the D is unclear. The CDR3 is 13 amino acids. In germline, CDR1 is SGHRS, CDR2 YFSETQ. The germline V and J ends were trimmed by 4 bases and 8 bases, with 15 bases remaining between them. CDR3 protein: CASSPLPEREAFF. The CDR3 DNA sequence: TGCGCCAGCAGCCCTTTACCGGAGCGAGAAGCTTTCTTT.

This clone was seen a few times. This sequence joins TRBV6-6 and TRBJ2-3; 7 bases match TRBD1. This CDR3 has 14 amino acids. V trimming: 6 bases; J trimming: 5 bases; junction bases outside the gene matches: 8. Germline V gene lookup returns CDR1 MNHNY and CDR2 SVGAGI (reference sequence). The CDR3 reads CASSRDRAVDTQYF. CDR3 nucleotide sequence: TGTGCCAGCAGCCGCGACAGGGCAGTAGATACGCAGTATTTT.

The chain has TRBV7-3 and TRBJ1-6; 7 bases are shared with TRBD1. J gave up 6 bases and V 0 bases, and 2 bases lay outside the gene matches. Per germline, CDR1 SGHTA and CDR2 FQGTGA. This CDR3 region has 15 residues. The CDR3 here is CASSLTRQGNSPLHF. The DNA for the CDR3 is TGTGCCAGCAGCTTAACGCGACAGGGTAATTCACCCCTCCACTTT.

The chain combines TRBV6-5 with TRBJ2-7, with TRBD2 as a possible D gene (5 bases). Germline V gene lookup returns CDR1 MNHEY and CDR2 SVGAGI. This CDR3 contains 13 residues. The V and J ends lost 4 bases and 0 bases respectively, with 7 bases between them. The CDR3 nucleotides are TGTGCCAGCAGTTCGCGGGTCTCCTACGAGCAGTACTTC. Translated: CASSSRVSYEQYF.

The chain has TRBV27 and TRBJ1-2; D is possibly TRBD1 (6 bases). The CDR3 extends over 15 amino acids. Trimming pared 6 bases from V and 4 bases from J, leaving 18 bases between. Per the germline V gene, CDR1 is MNHEY and CDR2 is SMNVEV (reference sequence). CDR3 nucleotide sequence: TGTGCCAGCAGCCATATGGGGGACATTCCCTATGGCTACACCTTC. Its translation is CASSHMGDIPYGYTF.

This clone appeared a few times. The rearrangement joins TRBV27 to TRBJ2-1, with D unclear. Per the germline V gene, CDR1 is MNHEY and CDR2 is SMNVEV (reference sequence). The V end was cut by 7 bases, the J end by 3 bases, with 10 bases between. The CDR3 is 13 amino acids. The CDR3 is CASKTSSYNEQFF. The CDR3 bases are TGTGCCAGCAAAACCTCGAGCTACAATGAGCAGTTCTTC.

The chain combines TRBV5-4 with TRBJ1-2; possibly TRBD1 for D (5 bases). The CDR3 has 15 amino acids. Germline CDR1 and CDR2: SGHNT and YYREEE (reference sequence). The V and J ends lost 4 bases and 6 bases respectively, with 19 bases between them. The CDR3 coding sequence is TGTGCCAGCAGCCCGAACCTACAGGCTACTAATGGCTACACCTTC. It codes for CASSPNLQATNGYTF.

The chain is built from TRBV5-4 and TRBJ2-3; TRBD2 matches at 10 bases. Germline V gene lookup returns CDR1 SGHNT and CDR2 YYREEE (reference sequence). The CDR3 contains 15 residues. After removal of 6 bases from V and 3 bases from J, the junction contained 7 bases not matched to a gene. Written as DNA, the CDR3 is TGTGCCAGCACCCCATCTAGCGGGGGTACAGATACGCAGTATTTT. Protein sequence: CASTPSSGGTDTQYF.

The chain employs TRBV18 and TRBJ1-1; a weak D match, TRBD1 (5 bases). This CDR3 has 13 residues. Germline CDR1 KGHSH, CDR2 LQKENI. Trimming removed 4 bases at V and 5 bases at J, with 11 bases between. CDR3 amino acids: CASSRQGVTEAFF. CDR3 DNA: TGTGCCAGCTCACGCCAGGGTGTGACTGAAGCTTTCTTT.

The chain employs TRBV19 and TRBJ2-2; weak D call: TRBD2 (5 bases). The germline V and J ends were trimmed by 4 bases and 1 base, with 16 bases remaining between them. The CDR3 is made up of 17 amino acids. CDR1 LNHDA and CDR2 SQIVND come from the germline V gene (reference sequence). CDR3 DNA sequence: TGTGCCAGTAGTAGTCGACTAATCGAAAAGAACACCGGGGAGCTGTTTTTT. This sequence encodes CASSSRLIEKNTGELFF. The full variable domain, its missing parts supplied by reference TRBV19 and TRBJ2-2, is DGGITQSPKYLFRKEGQNVTLSCEQNLNHDAMYWYRQDPGQGLRLIYYSQIVNDFQKGDIAEGYSVSREKKESFPLTVTSAQKNPTAFYLCASSSRLIEKNTGELFFGEGSRLTVL.

This clone was seen just once. This chain connects TRBV7-6 to TRBJ2-7, with D possibly TRBD2 on 7 matching bases. Germline CDR1 is SGHVS and CDR2 is FNYEAQ. With 5 bases removed from V and 2 bases from J, the gap between germline ends came to 22 bases. This CDR3 comprises 17 residues. The CDR3 nucleotides read TGTGCCAGCAGCCGAGGCAACCAGCGGGACAAGACCTACGAGCAGTACTTC. Protein product: CASSRGNQRDKTYEQYF.

CDR3 bases: TGTGCCAGCAGCCTGACAGGGAGCGGAAACACCATATATTTT. Protein product: CASSLTGSGNTIYF. The chain couples TRBV6-5 to TRBJ1-3; 7 positions match TRBD1. Germline CDR1 MNHEY, CDR2 SVGAGI. CDR3 length: 14 residues. V shed 6 bases, J shed 4 bases, and the junction held 6 bases outside the gene matches.